Listed here are 5 T cell receptor beta chains from one sample, sequenced in a study of blood T cell repertoires in COVID-19. The method was immunoSEQ multiplex PCR; TCRdb's version includes in-frame clones alone and lacks a portion of them. The table has around 51,000 clones, 90% seen once. Sequences were obtained from peripheral blood. These receptors originate from a man between 65 and 85 years old with acute or convalescent COVID-19.

This clone was counted once. CDR3 sequence (DNA): TGTGCCAGCAGTGTTGATCAGGCAGATACGCAGTATTTT. Its translation: CASSVDQADTQYF. The chain combines TRBV2 with TRBJ2-3; D not certain. The germline gives CDR1 SNHLY, CDR2 FYNNEI. V was clipped by 4 bases and J by 4 bases, with 9 bases between them. CDR3 size: 13 residues.

CDR3 residues: CATSPNTRGSNQPQHF. The CDR3 nucleotides read TGTGCCACCAGTCCCAACACGCGAGGCAGCAATCAGCCCCAGCATTTT. The V and J genes are TRBV24-1 and TRBJ1-5; D is ambiguous. Trimming cost V 6 bases and J 1 base, with 15 bases left between them. This CDR3 is built from 16 residues. Germline lookup yields CDR1 KGHDR and CDR2 SFDVKD.

V usage is TRBV18 and J usage is TRBJ1-4, with D unresolved. The germline V gene has CDR1 KGHSH and CDR2 LQKENI. The V end was cut by 5 bases, the J end by 6 bases, with 13 bases between. The CDR3 totals 14 residues. The chain's CDR3 is CASSSERIHEKLFF. The CDR3 coding sequence is TGTGCCAGCTCATCGGAGAGAATCCATGAAAAACTGTTTTTT.

This chain connects TRBV7-2 to TRBJ2-7; TRBD2 matches at 12 bases. Germline V gene data show CDR1 as SGHTA and CDR2 as FQGNSA. The ends lost 5 bases at V and 3 bases at J; junction bases unmatched: 11. The CDR3 has 17 amino acids. The CDR3 loop reads CASSVRLAGASSYEQYF. CDR3 sequence (DNA): TGTGCCAGCAGCGTACGACTAGCGGGGGCGTCCAGCTACGAGCAGTACTTC.

CDR3 region: CASSPRGQGIREQYF. The CDR3 DNA reads TGTGCCAGCTCACCACGAGGACAGGGGATTAGAGAGCAGTACTTC. V usage is TRBV18 and J usage is TRBJ2-7; 9 bases agree with TRBD1. Germline assignment: CDR1 KGHSH and CDR2 LQKENI. V lost 1 base to trimming and J lost 7 bases; unmatched junction nucleotides: 8. The CDR3 is 15 amino acids.